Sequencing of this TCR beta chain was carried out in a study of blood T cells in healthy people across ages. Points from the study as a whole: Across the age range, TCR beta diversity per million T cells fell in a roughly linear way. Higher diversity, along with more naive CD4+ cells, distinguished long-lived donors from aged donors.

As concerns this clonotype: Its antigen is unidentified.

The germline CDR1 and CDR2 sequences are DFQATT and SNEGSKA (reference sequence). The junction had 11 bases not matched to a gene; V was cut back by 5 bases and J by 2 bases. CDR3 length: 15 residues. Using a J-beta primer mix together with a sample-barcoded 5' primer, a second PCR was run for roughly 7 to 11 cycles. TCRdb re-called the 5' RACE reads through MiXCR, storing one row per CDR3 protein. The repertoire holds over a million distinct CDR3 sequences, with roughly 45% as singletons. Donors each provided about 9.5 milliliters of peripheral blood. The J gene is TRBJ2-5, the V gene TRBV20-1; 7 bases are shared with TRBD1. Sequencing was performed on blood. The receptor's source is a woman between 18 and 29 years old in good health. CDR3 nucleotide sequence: TGCAGTGCTGGGCCGATATCGGGACAGCAAGAGACCCAGTACTTC. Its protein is CSAGPISGQQETQYF.